Listed here are 2 T cell receptor beta chains from one sample, sequenced in a study of blood T cell repertoires in COVID-19. Sequencing used immunoSEQ multiplex PCR; TCRdb keeps in-frame clones, though not all of them. The sample lists under 250,000 clones, about 79% seen once, with about 1.3% in the top ten. Sequencing used PBMCs or T cells enriched from blood (not recorded which). These receptors were collected from a woman aged 40 to 49 with acute COVID-19.

The chain has TRBV3-1 (or the pseudogene TRBV3-2) and TRBJ1-5; 12 nucleotides line up with TRBD1. From germline, CDR1 is LGHDT and CDR2 YNNKEL (reference sequence). The CDR3 sequence is 18 residues long. The J segment lost 4 bases and the V segment lost 0 bases, leaving 7 bases of the junction unmatched. Here the CDR3 reads CASSQEPPGQGANQPQHF. For the CDR3, the DNA is TGTGCCAGCAGCCAAGAGCCGCCGGGACAGGGGGCGAATCAGCCCCAGCATTTT.

J is TRBJ2-7 and V is TRBV6-5, with D maybe TRBD1 (6 bases). CDR3 size: 14 residues. CDR1 and CDR2 (germline): MNHEY, SVGAGI. Trimming cost V 6 bases and J 6 bases, with 18 bases left between them. This CDR3 is CASSDHGTRGEQYF. CDR3 nucleotides: TGTGCCAGCAGCGACCACGGGACACGGGGCGAGCAGTACTTC.